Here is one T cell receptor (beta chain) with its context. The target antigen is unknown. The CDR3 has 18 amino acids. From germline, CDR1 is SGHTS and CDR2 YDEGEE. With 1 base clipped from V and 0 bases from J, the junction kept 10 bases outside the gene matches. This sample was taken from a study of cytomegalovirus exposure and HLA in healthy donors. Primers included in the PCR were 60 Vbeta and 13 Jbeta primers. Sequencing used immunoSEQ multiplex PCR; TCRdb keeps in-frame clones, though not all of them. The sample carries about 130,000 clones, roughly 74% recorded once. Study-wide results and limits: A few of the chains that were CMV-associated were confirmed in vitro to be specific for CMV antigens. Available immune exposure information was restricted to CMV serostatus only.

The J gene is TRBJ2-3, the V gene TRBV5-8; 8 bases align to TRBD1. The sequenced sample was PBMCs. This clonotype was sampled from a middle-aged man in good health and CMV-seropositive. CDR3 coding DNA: TGTGCCAGCAGCTTGAGTCTTCGGACAGGGTGGAGCACAGATACGCAGTATTTT. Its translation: CASSLSLRTGWSTDTQYF.